This is a list of T cell receptor beta chains from one sample in a study of OX40 agonist ivuxolimab in advanced cancers. Sequencing was performed with immunoSEQ multiplex PCR; in TCRdb, only in-frame clones are kept and a portion is missing. Found here are about 35,000 clones, roughly nine tenths of them singletons; the top ten hold about 20%. The sample in question was CD4+ or CD8+ T cells sorted from blood, obtained in a trial of the OX40 agonist ivuxolimab. These receptors were collected from an adult with an advanced solid tumor such as melanoma, head and neck, liver or kidney cancer. CDR3s include the opening cysteine and the closing phenylalanine or tryptophan. D genes are given only for firm matches. Not every row has a clone size; where given, it reads once, few, many or a size class.

v_gene: TRBV2
d_gene: NA
j_gene: TRBJ1-1
abundance: NA
CDR3nt: TGTGCCAGCAGTGAAGGGGCAGGGGCGATCAACACTGAAGCTTTCTTT
CDR3aa: CASSEGAGAINTEAFF

v_gene: TRBV28
d_gene: NA
j_gene: TRBJ1-1
abundance: NA
CDR3nt: TGTGCCAGCAGTTTCTCCATAGGGGGGGTCACTGAAGCTTTCTTT
CDR3aa: CASSFSIGGVTEAFF

v_gene: TRBV5-6
d_gene: NA
j_gene: TRBJ2-2
abundance: NA
CDR3nt: TGTGCCAGCAGCTTCTTAGGGGAGCTGTTTTTT
CDR3aa: CASSFLGELFF

v_gene: TRBV11-2
d_gene: NA
j_gene: TRBJ1-6
abundance: NA
CDR3nt: TGTGCCAGCAGCTTGGGGGGCGGCAGCTCCTATAATTCACCCCTCCACTTT
CDR3aa: CASSLGGGSSYNSPLHF

v_gene: TRBV7-2
d_gene: NA
j_gene: TRBJ2-5
abundance: NA
CDR3nt: TGTGCCAGCAGCTTAGAACTTAGGGAGACCCAGTACTTC
CDR3aa: CASSLELRETQYF

v_gene: TRBV7-9
d_gene: NA
j_gene: TRBJ2-5
abundance: NA
CDR3nt: TGTGCCAGCAGCTTAGAAAGGGAAGAGACCCAGTACTTC
CDR3aa: CASSLEREETQYF

v_gene: TRBV27
d_gene: NA
j_gene: TRBJ2-2
abundance: NA
CDR3nt: TGTGCCAGCAGTTTAGCTAGTCGGGCCGGGGAGCTGTTTTTT
CDR3aa: CASSLASRAGELFF

v_gene: TRBV14
d_gene: NA
j_gene: TRBJ1-5
abundance: NA
CDR3nt: TGTGCCAGCAGCGGCCGCGGGGTGAATCAGCCCCAGCATTTT
CDR3aa: CASSGRGVNQPQHF

v_gene: TRBV5-6
d_gene: NA
j_gene: TRBJ2-1
abundance: NA
CDR3nt: TGTGCCAGCAGCACCTTAGAGGCGTACAATGAGCAGTTCTTC
CDR3aa: CASSTLEAYNEQFF

v_gene: TRBV5-8
d_gene: NA
j_gene: TRBJ1-1
abundance: NA
CDR3nt: TGTGCCAGCAGCTTGTCTCCGAACACTGAAGCTTTCTTT
CDR3aa: CASSLSPNTEAFF

v_gene: TRBV13
d_gene: NA
j_gene: TRBJ2-7
abundance: NA
CDR3nt: TGTGCCAGCAGCTCCCCCCCCGGCTACGAGCAGTACTTC
CDR3aa: CASSSPPGYEQYF

v_gene: TRBV6-5
d_gene: NA
j_gene: TRBJ2-7
abundance: NA
CDR3nt: TGTGCCAGCAGTTACTTGTCCCAACTATCCCCCTACGAGCAGTACTTC
CDR3aa: CASSYLSQLSPYEQYF

v_gene: TRBV30
d_gene: NA
j_gene: TRBJ1-1
abundance: NA
CDR3nt: TGTGCCTGGAGTGTATTCGATAACACTTTCTTT
CDR3aa: CAWSVFDNTFF

v_gene: TRBV29-1
d_gene: TRBD2
j_gene: TRBJ2-5
abundance: NA
CDR3nt: TGCAGCGTTGACGGGCTAGCGGGGGGAAGAGAGACCCAGTACTTC
CDR3aa: CSVDGLAGGRETQYF

v_gene: TRBV20-1
d_gene: NA
j_gene: TRBJ2-7
abundance: NA
CDR3nt: TGCAGTGCCCTTTCGCTCGAGCAGTACTTC
CDR3aa: CSALSLEQYF

v_gene: TRBV6-1
d_gene: NA
j_gene: TRBJ2-7
abundance: NA
CDR3nt: TGTGCCAGCAGTGAAGGAATCGAGCAGTACTTC
CDR3aa: CASSEGIEQYF

v_gene: TRBV6-5
d_gene: TRBD1
j_gene: TRBJ2-7
abundance: NA
CDR3nt: TGTGCCATCCAGGCAGGGGGTCCCTCCTACGAGCAGTACTTC
CDR3aa: CAIQAGGPSYEQYF

v_gene: TRBV29-1
d_gene: TRBD1
j_gene: TRBJ1-1
abundance: NA
CDR3nt: TGCAGCGTTTGGGGGACAGGGATGAACACTGAAGCTTTCTTT
CDR3aa: CSVWGTGMNTEAFF

v_gene: TRBV4-1
d_gene: NA
j_gene: TRBJ1-2
abundance: NA
CDR3nt: TGCGCCAGCAGCCAAGGGTCTAAGCACGCTAACTATGGCTACACCTTC
CDR3aa: CASSQGSKHANYGYTF

v_gene: TRBV11-3
d_gene: TRBD1
j_gene: TRBJ2-7
abundance: NA
CDR3nt: TGTGCCAGCAGCCCCCGGGACAGGGGAACCTACGAGCAGTACTTC
CDR3aa: CASSPRDRGTYEQYF

v_gene: TRBV11-2
d_gene: NA
j_gene: TRBJ2-3
abundance: NA
CDR3nt: TGTGCCAGCAGCTGGGGGTCCTCCACAGATACGCAGTATTTT
CDR3aa: CASSWGSSTDTQYF

v_gene: TRBV6-6
d_gene: NA
j_gene: TRBJ2-1
abundance: NA
CDR3nt: TGTGCCAGCAGTTACTCGAGGGATGAGCAGTTCTTC
CDR3aa: CASSYSRDEQFF

v_gene: TRBV27
d_gene: NA
j_gene: TRBJ2-1
abundance: once
CDR3nt: TGTGCCAGCAAGGGGCACTCGAGCTCCTACAATGAGCAGTTCTTC
CDR3aa: CASKGHSSSYNEQFF

v_gene: TRBV6-4
d_gene: TRBD1
j_gene: TRBJ2-3
abundance: NA
CDR3nt: TGTGCCAGCAGTGTGGGGACAGGGGCTAGCACAGATACGCAGTATTTT
CDR3aa: CASSVGTGASTDTQYF

v_gene: TRBV27
d_gene: TRBD2
j_gene: TRBJ2-7
abundance: NA
CDR3nt: TGTGCCAGCAGCGACGTGGGAGGGGCCTCCTACGAGCAGTACTTC
CDR3aa: CASSDVGGASYEQYF

v_gene: TRBV5-4
d_gene: NA
j_gene: TRBJ2-1
abundance: NA
CDR3nt: TGTGCCAGCAGCTCGGACCGGGGAATATACAATGAGCAGTTCTTC
CDR3aa: CASSSDRGIYNEQFF

v_gene: TRBV5-4
d_gene: NA
j_gene: TRBJ2-7
abundance: NA
CDR3nt: TGTGCCAGCAGTCCTACTTGGGGGGGGGCCTCCGAGCAGTACTTC
CDR3aa: CASSPTWGGASEQYF

v_gene: TRBV4-3
d_gene: NA
j_gene: TRBJ2-7
abundance: NA
CDR3nt: TGCGCCAGCAGCCTAGCCAGGGACGGGTGGGACGAGCAGTACTTC
CDR3aa: CASSLARDGWDEQYF

v_gene: TRBV9
d_gene: TRBD2
j_gene: TRBJ2-1
abundance: once
CDR3nt: TGTGCCAGCAGCGAGAGCGGGACTGGCTACAATGAGCAGTTCTTC
CDR3aa: CASSESGTGYNEQFF

v_gene: TRBV29-1
d_gene: NA
j_gene: TRBJ2-1
abundance: NA
CDR3nt: TGCAGCGTTGTCGGGTGGGAGCGAAATCCCAATGAGCAGTTCTTC
CDR3aa: CSVVGWERNPNEQFF

v_gene: TRBV11-3
d_gene: TRBD2
j_gene: TRBJ2-1
abundance: NA
CDR3nt: TGTGCCAGCAGCTCAAAAGCGGGAGGGATGGATGAGCAGTTCTTC
CDR3aa: CASSSKAGGMDEQFF

v_gene: TRBV30
d_gene: NA
j_gene: TRBJ2-3
abundance: NA
CDR3nt: TGTGCCTGGAGTGTATTAGGCACAGATACGCAGTATTTT
CDR3aa: CAWSVLGTDTQYF

v_gene: TRBV9
d_gene: NA
j_gene: TRBJ2-1
abundance: NA
CDR3nt: TGTGCCAGCAGCGTAGAGGCGTTCAATGAGCAGTTCTTC
CDR3aa: CASSVEAFNEQFF

v_gene: TRBV7-8
d_gene: NA
j_gene: TRBJ1-3
abundance: NA
CDR3nt: TGTGCCAGCAGCTTAGTCCACACCATATATTTT
CDR3aa: CASSLVHTIYF

v_gene: TRBV5-1
d_gene: TRBD2
j_gene: TRBJ2-7
abundance: NA
CDR3nt: TGCGCCAGCAGCTTGGTGCCTAGCGGGAGCTCTCTCGAGCAGTACTTC
CDR3aa: CASSLVPSGSSLEQYF

v_gene: TRBV4-1
d_gene: NA
j_gene: TRBJ2-3
abundance: NA
CDR3nt: TGCGCCAGCAGCCAAGTACTCAGTCCCACAGATACGCAGTATTTT
CDR3aa: CASSQVLSPTDTQYF

v_gene: TRBV29-1
d_gene: NA
j_gene: TRBJ2-1
abundance: NA
CDR3nt: TGCAGCGCCCGGGGATCCACCTACAATGAGCAGTTCTTC
CDR3aa: CSARGSTYNEQFF

v_gene: TRBV27
d_gene: TRBD2
j_gene: TRBJ2-3
abundance: NA
CDR3nt: TGTGCCAGCAGTCAAGGGACTAGCGGAGGGAGAGGGGATACGCAGTATTTT
CDR3aa: CASSQGTSGGRGDTQYF

v_gene: TRBV25-1
d_gene: NA
j_gene: TRBJ2-7
abundance: NA
CDR3nt: TGTGCCAGCAGTGACCTGGGCAACTACGAGCAGTACTTC
CDR3aa: CASSDLGNYEQYF

v_gene: TRBV2
d_gene: NA
j_gene: TRBJ1-1
abundance: NA
CDR3nt: TGTGCCAGCAGTGAAGCGCTGATGACTGAAGCTTTCTTT
CDR3aa: CASSEALMTEAFF

v_gene: TRBV9
d_gene: NA
j_gene: TRBJ2-7
abundance: NA
CDR3nt: TGTGCCAGCAGCGGGGGGACCCTAGGGGTATACGAGCAGTACTTC
CDR3aa: CASSGGTLGVYEQYF

v_gene: TRBV6-5
d_gene: TRBD1
j_gene: TRBJ2-5
abundance: NA
CDR3nt: TGTGCCAGCAGACTTGACAGGGGGCGAGAGACCCAGTACTTC
CDR3aa: CASRLDRGRETQYF

v_gene: TRBV6-1
d_gene: TRBD1
j_gene: TRBJ2-4
abundance: NA
CDR3nt: TGTGCCAGCAGTGAAGTAAGGACAGGGGGCATTCAGTACTTC
CDR3aa: CASSEVRTGGIQYF

v_gene: TRBV18
d_gene: TRBD1
j_gene: TRBJ2-1
abundance: NA
CDR3nt: TGTGCCAGCTCAGGAACCGGGACAGGGGATACTGGTGAGCAGTTCTTC
CDR3aa: CASSGTGTGDTGEQFF

v_gene: TRBV9
d_gene: NA
j_gene: TRBJ2-2
abundance: NA
CDR3nt: TGTGCCAGCAGCTCCCGTAAAGTGCACGGGGAGCTGTTTTTT
CDR3aa: CASSSRKVHGELFF